Listed below are T cell receptor beta chains from one sample, sequenced in a study of blood T cell repertoires in COVID-19. Assay used: immunoSEQ multiplex PCR; TCRdb lists only in-frame clones, some missing. The repertoire holds tens of thousands of clones, with roughly 77% as singletons. Material: peripheral blood. The receptors come from a woman between 65 and 79 years old with acute or convalescent COVID-19. Both conserved end residues are part of each CDR3. Each record gives: clone size, D gene, V gene, J gene, CDR3 DNA, CDR3 protein. The D gene is left open where the match is weak. Clone sizes are given selectively: once, few, many, or a class where the clone is expanded.

few	.	TRBV5-6	TRBJ1-1	TGTGCCAGCAGGATGGACAGCTCCCTTGAAGCTTTCTTT	CASRMDSSLEAFF
.	.	TRBV5-8	TRBJ2-7	TGTGCCAGCAGCCAGGTTGGCTGGGAGCAGTACTTC	CASSQVGWEQYF
.	TRBD1	TRBV4-2	TRBJ1-3	TGTGCCAGCAGCCAAGATCCGTCAGGGGGTTTTGGAAACACCATATATTTT	CASSQDPSGGFGNTIYF
.	TRBD1	TRBV5-4	TRBJ2-7	TGTGCCAGCAGCATCGACAGGGACCGCAAGTACTTC	CASSIDRDRKYF
.	.	TRBV19	TRBJ2-1	TGTGCCAGTAGTATGCCCCACGGACAGCGACTAATAAACAATGAGCAGTTCTTC	CASSMPHGQRLINNEQFF
.	TRBD2	TRBV10-3	TRBJ2-3	TGTGCCATCAGTGTCTGGGACAAATACTTAGCGGGATCCACCCATGGTAGCACAGATACGCAGTATTTT	CAISVWDKYLAGSTHGSTDTQYF
.	TRBD2	TRBV7-6	TRBJ2-2	TGTGCCAGCAGCTTAGCGGGCGGGAGGTTCGGGGAGCTGTTTTTT	CASSLAGGRFGELFF
few	.	TRBV14	TRBJ1-1	TGTGCCAGCAGCCACGGGGGGCTAGGCACTGAAGCTTTCTTT	CASSHGGLGTEAFF
.	.	TRBV13	TRBJ1-1	TGTGCCAGCAGCTTTACAGGGAGGGCACGGGACACTGAAGCTTTCTTT	CASSFTGRARDTEAFF
.	.	TRBV10-2	TRBJ1-6	TGCGCCAGCAGTGTTGCGAGACGGGATAATTCACCCCTCCACTTT	CASSVARRDNSPLHF
.	TRBD1	TRBV28	TRBJ1-2	TGTGCCAGCAGTTCGACAGGGCCCTCCTATGGCTACACCTTC	CASSSTGPSYGYTF
.	.	TRBV29-1	TRBJ2-1	TGCAGCGTTGTCGGAGGGCAGAAGCCTTACAATGAGCAGTTCTTC	CSVVGGQKPYNEQFF
.	.	TRBV19	TRBJ1-2	TGTGCCAGTAGTATGAATACAGGTACCTCTAACTATGGCTACACCTTC	CASSMNTGTSNYGYTF
few	.	TRBV19	TRBJ1-1	TGTGCCAGTAGTATCGGGACGGGGGGCTTCGCCACTGAAGCTTTCTTT	CASSIGTGGFATEAFF
.	.	TRBV28	TRBJ1-2	TGTGCCAGCAGTCCATCCGGGTACCCTGGCTACACCTTC	CASSPSGYPGYTF
.	.	TRBV2	TRBJ1-4	TGTGCCAGCAGTGGACGTCTGAGGACTAATGAAAAACTGTTTTTT	CASSGRLRTNEKLFF
.	TRBD1	TRBV6-1	TRBJ2-1	TGTGCCAGCAGTGAAGCTCCCCGGGACAGGGTTCAGTTCTTC	CASSEAPRDRVQFF
.	TRBD2	TRBV3-1/TRBV3-2	TRBJ2-1	TGTGCCAGCAGCCATCGACTAGCCAGCAATGAGCAGTTCTTC	CASSHRLASNEQFF
.	.	TRBV5-6	TRBJ1-1	TGTGCCAGCAGCTTGGCCAGTGGGGCTGGCACTGAAGCTTTCTTT	CASSLASGAGTEAFF
.	TRBD1	TRBV6-2/TRBV6-3	TRBJ2-7	TGTGCCAGCAGTTACCCGACAGGGGCGCAACCTCGGAACGAGCAGTACTTC	CASSYPTGAQPRNEQYF
few	.	TRBV7-2	TRBJ1-5	TGTGCCAGCAGCCCAACAAATAATCAGCCCCAGCATTTT	CASSPTNNQPQHF
.	TRBD1	TRBV19	TRBJ1-1	TGTGCCAGTAGTTCTCGACGGGACAGGGGGCGATCCGAAGCTTTCTTT	CASSSRRDRGRSEAFF
.	TRBD2	TRBV28	TRBJ2-7	TGTGCCAGCACCCCCTCTAGCGGCTACGAGCAGTACTTC	CASTPSSGYEQYF
.	.	TRBV5-1	TRBJ1-5	TGCGCCAGCAGGGACAGCCTCAATCAGCCCCAGCATTTT	CASRDSLNQPQHF
.	.	TRBV2	TRBJ2-7	TGTGCCAGCAGTGAGCCCTGGCGGGGGCGTTACGAGCAGTACTTC	CASSEPWRGRYEQYF
.	.	TRBV6-2/TRBV6-3	TRBJ1-1	TGTGCCAGCAGTCTACAGGGATACACTGAAGCTTTCTTT	CASSLQGYTEAFF
few	.	TRBV4-2	TRBJ2-1	TGTGCCAGCAGCCACCGTGACAATGAGCAGTTCTTC	CASSHRDNEQFF
.	TRBD2	TRBV5-4	TRBJ2-3	TGTGCCAGCAGCTTGTCTTTCGGGGGGGCCGCAGATACGCAGTATTTT	CASSLSFGGAADTQYF
.	.	TRBV2	TRBJ1-1	TGTGCCAGCAGTGGGGACTCCTCGAACACTGAAGCTTTCTTT	CASSGDSSNTEAFF
.	.	TRBV6-6	TRBJ1-4	TGTGCCAGCTACCCAGGGACTAATGAAAAACTGTTTTTT	CASYPGTNEKLFF
.	TRBD2	TRBV7-2	TRBJ2-2	TGTGCCAGCAGGCCGATCGGGGGGGCGAACACCGGGGAGCTGTTTTTT	CASRPIGGANTGELFF
.	TRBD1	TRBV6-4	TRBJ2-1	TGTGCCAGCAGGGGGGACAGGGGGCCAGATGAGCAGTTCTTC	CASRGDRGPDEQFF
.	.	TRBV20-1	TRBJ2-5	TGCAGTGCTTGGAGCGGGGAGACCCAGTACTTC	CSAWSGETQYF
.	.	TRBV6-1	TRBJ1-5	TGTGCCAGCAGTGAATTCTCAGGCACGGGGAGAGGCAATCAGCCCCAGCATTTT	CASSEFSGTGRGNQPQHF
.	.	TRBV7-2	TRBJ2-1	TGTGCCAGCAGCTCGGGAAGGAGGAGGTCAGATGAGCAGTTCTTC	CASSSGRRRSDEQFF
.	.	TRBV11-2	TRBJ2-7	TGTGCCAGCACCCGGTCCACCTACGAGCAGTACTTC	CASTRSTYEQYF
.	.	TRBV6-5	TRBJ1-1	TGTGCCAGCACTCAAAGGATCCGGGACACTGAAGCTTTCTTT	CASTQRIRDTEAFF
.	.	TRBV7-8	TRBJ2-2	TGTGCCAGCAGCTTAGTCAGGAACACCGGGGAGCTGTTTTTT	CASSLVRNTGELFF
.	TRBD2	TRBV30	TRBJ2-1	TGTGCCTGGAGCCACGGACTAGCGGGAGCGTACAATGAGCAGTTCTTC	CAWSHGLAGAYNEQFF
once	.	TRBV7-9	TRBJ2-4	TGTGCCAGCAGCTCCCCAAAAAACATTCAGTACTTC	CASSSPKNIQYF
.	.	TRBV7-2	TRBJ1-1	TGTGCCAGCAGCCGACAAAACAGGGAAGTAACTTTCTTT	CASSRQNREVTFF
.	.	TRBV10-3	TRBJ1-2	TGTGCCATCAGTGAGTCCTGGACAAGGATCTATGGCTACACCTTC	CAISESWTRIYGYTF
.	TRBD1	TRBV15	TRBJ1-5	TGTGCCACCAGCAGAGGGTCGACAGGGAGTCAGCCCCAGCATTTT	CATSRGSTGSQPQHF
.	TRBD1	TRBV7-9	TRBJ2-7	TGTGCCAGCAGCCGGGACAGGGGCAACGAGCAGTACTTC	CASSRDRGNEQYF
.	.	TRBV27	TRBJ2-3	TGTGCCAGCAGTTTAACCACCGGGACTGCCACAGATACGCAGTATTTT	CASSLTTGTATDTQYF
.	.	TRBV5-4	TRBJ1-2	TGTGCCAGCAGCCCTGGAGCGGGAGCTATGGGCTACACCTTC	CASSPGAGAMGYTF
once	TRBD2	TRBV7-3	TRBJ2-7	TGTGCCAGCAGCATGACTAGCGACCACTACGAGCAGTACTTC	CASSMTSDHYEQYF
.	TRBD1	TRBV28	TRBJ1-5	TGTGCCAGCAGTTTATTTGTCGGGGACAGGAGCAATCAGCCCCAGCATTTT	CASSLFVGDRSNQPQHF
.	.	TRBV19	TRBJ1-5	TGTGCCAGCGACAGTTATAGCAATCAGCCCCAGCATTTT	CASDSYSNQPQHF
.	.	TRBV6-5	TRBJ1-1	TGTGCCAGCATTCCTTGGAGGGGCGCGGACACTGAAGCTTTCTTT	CASIPWRGADTEAFF
.	.	TRBV4-3	TRBJ1-1	TGCGCCAGCAGCCTAGAGGTCCGGGGGGACACTGAAGCTTTCTTT	CASSLEVRGDTEAFF
.	.	TRBV11-3	TRBJ1-1	TGTGCCAGCAGCTTCGACAGGAGCACTGAAGCTTTCTTT	CASSFDRSTEAFF
.	TRBD1	TRBV7-2	TRBJ1-5	TGTGCCAGCAGCATGGACAGGGGGCTTCAGCCCCAGCATTTT	CASSMDRGLQPQHF